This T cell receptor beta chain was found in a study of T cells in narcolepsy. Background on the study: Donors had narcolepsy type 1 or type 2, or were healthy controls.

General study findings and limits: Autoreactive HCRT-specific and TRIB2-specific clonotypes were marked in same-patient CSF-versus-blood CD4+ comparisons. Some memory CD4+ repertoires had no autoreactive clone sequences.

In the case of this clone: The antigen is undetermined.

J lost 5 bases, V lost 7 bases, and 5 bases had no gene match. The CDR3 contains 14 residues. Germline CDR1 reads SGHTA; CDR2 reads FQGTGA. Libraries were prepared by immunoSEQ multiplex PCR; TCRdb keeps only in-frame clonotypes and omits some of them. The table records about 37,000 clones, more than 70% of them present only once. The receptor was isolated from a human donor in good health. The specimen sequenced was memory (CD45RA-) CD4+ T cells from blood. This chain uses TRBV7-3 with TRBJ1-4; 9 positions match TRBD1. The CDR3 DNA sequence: TGTGCCAGCACTCGCGGGACAGGGAATGAAAAACTGTTTTTT. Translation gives CASTRGTGNEKLFF.